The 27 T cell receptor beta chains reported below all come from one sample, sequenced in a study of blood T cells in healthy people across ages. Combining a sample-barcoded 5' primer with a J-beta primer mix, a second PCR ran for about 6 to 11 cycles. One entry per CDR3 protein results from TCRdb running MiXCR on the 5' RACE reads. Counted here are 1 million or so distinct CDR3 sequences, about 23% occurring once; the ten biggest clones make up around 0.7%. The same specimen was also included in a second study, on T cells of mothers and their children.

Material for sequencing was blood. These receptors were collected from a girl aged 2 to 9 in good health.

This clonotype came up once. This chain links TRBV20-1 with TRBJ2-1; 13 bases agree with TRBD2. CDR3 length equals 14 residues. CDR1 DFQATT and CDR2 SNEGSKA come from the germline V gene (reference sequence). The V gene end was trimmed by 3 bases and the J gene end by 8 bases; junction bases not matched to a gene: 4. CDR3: CSARGLAGSDEQFF. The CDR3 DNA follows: TGCAGTGCTAGGGGACTAGCGGGATCGGATGAGCAGTTCTTC.

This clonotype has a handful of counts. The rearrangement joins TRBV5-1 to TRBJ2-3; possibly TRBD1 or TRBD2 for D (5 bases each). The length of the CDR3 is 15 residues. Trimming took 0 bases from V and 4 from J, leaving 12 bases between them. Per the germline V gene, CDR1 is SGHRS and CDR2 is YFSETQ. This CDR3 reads CASSLDGGVADTQYF. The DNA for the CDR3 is TGCGCCAGCAGCTTGGATGGGGGTGTTGCAGATACGCAGTATTTT. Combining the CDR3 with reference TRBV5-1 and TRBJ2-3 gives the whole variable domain KAGVTQTPRYLIKTRGQQVTLSCSPISGHRSVSWYQQTPGQGLQFLFEYFSETQRNKGNFPGRFSGRQFSNSRSEMNVSTLELGDSALYLCASSLDGGVADTQYFGPGTRLTVL.

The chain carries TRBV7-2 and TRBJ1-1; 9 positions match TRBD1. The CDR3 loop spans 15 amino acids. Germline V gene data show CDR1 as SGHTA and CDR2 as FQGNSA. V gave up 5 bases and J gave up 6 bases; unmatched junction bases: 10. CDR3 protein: CASSPRDRDYAEAFF. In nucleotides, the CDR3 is TGTGCCAGCAGCCCCCGGGACAGGGACTATGCTGAAGCTTTCTTT.

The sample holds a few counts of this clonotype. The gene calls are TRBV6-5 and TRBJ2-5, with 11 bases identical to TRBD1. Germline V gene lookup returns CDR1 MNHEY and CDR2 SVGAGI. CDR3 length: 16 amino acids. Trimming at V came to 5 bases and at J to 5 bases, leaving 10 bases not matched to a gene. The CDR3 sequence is CASSARDRGIGETQYF. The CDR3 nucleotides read TGTGCCAGCAGTGCCCGGGACAGGGGGATAGGGGAGACCCAGTACTTC.

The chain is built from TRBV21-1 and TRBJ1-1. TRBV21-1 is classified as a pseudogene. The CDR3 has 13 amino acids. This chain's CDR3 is CASGGGVNTEAFF. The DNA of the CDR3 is TGTGCCAGCGGGGGAGGGGTGAACACTGAAGCTTTCTTT.

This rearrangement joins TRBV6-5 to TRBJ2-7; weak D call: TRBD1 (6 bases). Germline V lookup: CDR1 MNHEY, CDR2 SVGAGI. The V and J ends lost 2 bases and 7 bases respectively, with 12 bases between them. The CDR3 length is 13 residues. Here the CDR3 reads CASSYPGEREQYF. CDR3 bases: TGTGCCAGCAGTTACCCAGGGGAGCGGGAGCAGTACTTC.

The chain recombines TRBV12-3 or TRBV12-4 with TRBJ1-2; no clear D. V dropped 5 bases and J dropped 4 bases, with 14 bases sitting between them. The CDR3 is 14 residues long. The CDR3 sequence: CASSPLWVFYGYTF. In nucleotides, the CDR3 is TGTGCCAGCAGTCCCTTGTGGGTTTTCTATGGCTACACCTTC.

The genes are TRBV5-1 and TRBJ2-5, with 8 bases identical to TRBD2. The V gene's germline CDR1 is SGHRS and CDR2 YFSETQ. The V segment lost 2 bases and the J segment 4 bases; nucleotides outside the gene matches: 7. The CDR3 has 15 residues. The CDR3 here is CASSLTGGYSETQYF. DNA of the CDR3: TGCGCCAGCAGCTTAACGGGAGGGTACTCAGAGACCCAGTACTTC.

The CDR3 reads CASSFRGRGGKYF. CDR3 coding DNA: TGTGCCAGCAGTTTCAGGGGGAGGGGGGGGAAGTACTTC. V usage is TRBV28 and J usage is TRBJ2-7, with D perhaps given as TRBD1 or TRBD2 (7 bases each). This CDR3 has 13 amino acids. Between the trimmed V and J ends, which lost 3 bases and 11 bases, there was a span of 17 bases. Per the germline V gene, CDR1 is MDHEN and CDR2 is SYDVKM.

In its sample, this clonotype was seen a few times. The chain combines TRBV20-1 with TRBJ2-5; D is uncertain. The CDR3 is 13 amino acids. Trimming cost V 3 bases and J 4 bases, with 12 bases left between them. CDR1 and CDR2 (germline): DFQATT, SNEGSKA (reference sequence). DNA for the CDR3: TGCAGTGCTAGTCATGACTTAAGAGAGACCCAGTACTTC. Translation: CSASHDLRETQYF.

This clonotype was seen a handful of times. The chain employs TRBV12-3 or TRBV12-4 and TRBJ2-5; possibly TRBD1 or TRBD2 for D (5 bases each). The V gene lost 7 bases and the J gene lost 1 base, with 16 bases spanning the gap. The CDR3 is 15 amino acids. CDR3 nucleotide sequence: TGTGCCAGCAACCCGGCCCGGGGCCCCCAAGAGACCCAGTACTTC. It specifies CASNPARGPQETQYF.

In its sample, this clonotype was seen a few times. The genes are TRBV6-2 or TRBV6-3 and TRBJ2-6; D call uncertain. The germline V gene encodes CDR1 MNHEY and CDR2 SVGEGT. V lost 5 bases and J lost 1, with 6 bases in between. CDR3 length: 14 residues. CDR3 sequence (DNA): TGTGCCAGCAGTGCCCGTTCTGGGGCCAACGTCCTGACTTTC. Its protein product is CASSARSGANVLTF.

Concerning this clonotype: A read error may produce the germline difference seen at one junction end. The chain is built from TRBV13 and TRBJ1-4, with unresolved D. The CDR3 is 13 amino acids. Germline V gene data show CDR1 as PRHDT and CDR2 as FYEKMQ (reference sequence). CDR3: CASSLEAGGKPFF. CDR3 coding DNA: TGTGCCAGCAGCTTAGAAGCGGGCGGAAAACCGTTTTTT.

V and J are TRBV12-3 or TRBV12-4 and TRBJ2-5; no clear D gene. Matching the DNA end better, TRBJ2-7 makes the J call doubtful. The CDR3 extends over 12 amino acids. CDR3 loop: CASSRTNYEQYF. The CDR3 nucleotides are TGTGCCAGCAGTCGCACTAATTACGAGCAGTACTTC.

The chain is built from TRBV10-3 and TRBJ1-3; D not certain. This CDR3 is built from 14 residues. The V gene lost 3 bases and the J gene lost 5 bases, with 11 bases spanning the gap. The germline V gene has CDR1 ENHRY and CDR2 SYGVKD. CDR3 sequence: CAISEQAERNTIYF. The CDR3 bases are TGTGCCATCAGTGAACAAGCTGAGAGAAACACCATATATTTT.

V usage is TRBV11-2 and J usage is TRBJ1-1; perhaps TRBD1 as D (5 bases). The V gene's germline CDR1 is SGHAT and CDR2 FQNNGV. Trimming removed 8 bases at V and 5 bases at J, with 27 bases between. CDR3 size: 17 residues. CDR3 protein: CASRNYRDPASWTEAFF. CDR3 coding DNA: TGTGCCAGCCGAAATTACCGGGACCCCGCCTCGTGGACTGAAGCTTTCTTT.

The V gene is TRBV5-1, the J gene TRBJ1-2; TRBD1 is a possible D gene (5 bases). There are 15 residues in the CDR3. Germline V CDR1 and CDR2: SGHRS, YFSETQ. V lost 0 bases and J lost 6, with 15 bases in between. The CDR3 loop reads CASSLDRDGNNGYTF. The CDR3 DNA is TGCGCCAGCAGCTTGGACCGGGACGGAAATAATGGCTACACCTTC.

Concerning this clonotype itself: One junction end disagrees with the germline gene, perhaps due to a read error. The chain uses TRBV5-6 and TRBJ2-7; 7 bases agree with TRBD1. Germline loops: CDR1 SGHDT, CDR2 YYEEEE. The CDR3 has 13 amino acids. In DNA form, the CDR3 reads TGTGCCGGCAGCTTGGGACAGCCCTACGAGCAGTACTTC. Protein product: CAGSLGQPYEQYF. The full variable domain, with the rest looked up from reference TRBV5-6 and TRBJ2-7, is DAGVTQSPTHLIKTRGQQVTLRCSPKSGHDTVSWYQQALGQGPQFIFQYYEEEERQRGNFPDRFSGHQFPNYSSELNVNALLLGDSALYLCAGSLGQPYEQYFGPGTRLTVT.

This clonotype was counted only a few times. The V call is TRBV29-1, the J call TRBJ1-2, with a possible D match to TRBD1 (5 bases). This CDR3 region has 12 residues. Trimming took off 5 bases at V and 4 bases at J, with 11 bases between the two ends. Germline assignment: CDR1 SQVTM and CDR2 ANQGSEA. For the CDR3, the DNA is TGCAGCGTTCGGTCCGGGGGCTATGGCTACACCTTC. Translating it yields CSVRSGGYGYTF.

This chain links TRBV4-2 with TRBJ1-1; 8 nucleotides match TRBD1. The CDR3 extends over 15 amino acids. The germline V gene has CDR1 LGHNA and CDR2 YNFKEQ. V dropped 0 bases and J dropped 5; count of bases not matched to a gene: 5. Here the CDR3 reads CASSQDRGHGTEAFF. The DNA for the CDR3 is TGTGCCAGCAGCCAAGACAGGGGGCACGGGACTGAAGCTTTCTTT.

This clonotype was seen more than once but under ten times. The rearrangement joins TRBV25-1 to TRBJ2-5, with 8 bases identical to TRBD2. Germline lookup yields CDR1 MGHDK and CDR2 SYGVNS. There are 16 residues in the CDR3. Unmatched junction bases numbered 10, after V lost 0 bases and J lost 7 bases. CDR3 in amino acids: CASSEYSGVPGGTQYF. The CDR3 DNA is TGTGCCAGCAGTGAATATAGCGGGGTACCTGGAGGGACCCAGTACTTC.

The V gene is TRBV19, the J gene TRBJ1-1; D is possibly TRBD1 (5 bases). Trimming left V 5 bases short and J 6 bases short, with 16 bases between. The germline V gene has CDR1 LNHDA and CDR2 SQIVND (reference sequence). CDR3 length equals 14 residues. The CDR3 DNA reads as TGTGCCAGTAGTGAATTCGACAGAGGGGCTGAAGCTTTCTTT. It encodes CASSEFDRGAEAFF.

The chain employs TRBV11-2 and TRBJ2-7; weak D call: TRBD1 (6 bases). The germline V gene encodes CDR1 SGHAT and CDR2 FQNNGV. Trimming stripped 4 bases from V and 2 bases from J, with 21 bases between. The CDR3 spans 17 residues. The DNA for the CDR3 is TGTGCCAGCAGCTACGCGCTCCCCCTACAGGGAACCTACGAGCAGTACTTC. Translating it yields CASSYALPLQGTYEQYF.

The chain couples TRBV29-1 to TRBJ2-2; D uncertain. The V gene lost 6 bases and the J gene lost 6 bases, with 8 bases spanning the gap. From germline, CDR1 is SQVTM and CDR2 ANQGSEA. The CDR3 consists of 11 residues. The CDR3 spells CSVLDSGELFF. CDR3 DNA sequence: TGCAGCGTGCTCGACTCCGGGGAGCTGTTTTTT.

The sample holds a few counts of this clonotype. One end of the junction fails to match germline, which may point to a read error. The DNA for the CDR3 is TGTGTCAGCAGCTCGGACCCCTGGGAGACCCAGTACTTC. Residues: CVSSSDPWETQYF. The chain couples TRBV5-6 to TRBJ2-1; D is unresolved. The J call may be mistaken, given a closer DNA end match to TRBJ2-5. The CDR3 extends over 13 amino acids. Germline V gene data show CDR1 as SGHDT and CDR2 as YYEEEE.

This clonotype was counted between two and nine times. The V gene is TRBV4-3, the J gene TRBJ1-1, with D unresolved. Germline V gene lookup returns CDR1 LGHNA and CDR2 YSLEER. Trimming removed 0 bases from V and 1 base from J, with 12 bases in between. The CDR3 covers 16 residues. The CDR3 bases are TGCGCCAGCAGCCAAGATGGGGAGGGTGGGAACACTGAAGCTTTCTTT. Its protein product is CASSQDGEGGNTEAFF.

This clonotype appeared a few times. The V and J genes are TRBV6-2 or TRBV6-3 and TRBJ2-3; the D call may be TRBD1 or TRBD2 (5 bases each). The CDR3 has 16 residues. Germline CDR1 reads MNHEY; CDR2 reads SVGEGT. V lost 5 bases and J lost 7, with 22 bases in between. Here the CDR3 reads CASSTRDPKSPNTQYF. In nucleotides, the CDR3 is TGTGCCAGCAGTACCCGGGACCCAAAGAGTCCTAATACGCAGTATTTT.